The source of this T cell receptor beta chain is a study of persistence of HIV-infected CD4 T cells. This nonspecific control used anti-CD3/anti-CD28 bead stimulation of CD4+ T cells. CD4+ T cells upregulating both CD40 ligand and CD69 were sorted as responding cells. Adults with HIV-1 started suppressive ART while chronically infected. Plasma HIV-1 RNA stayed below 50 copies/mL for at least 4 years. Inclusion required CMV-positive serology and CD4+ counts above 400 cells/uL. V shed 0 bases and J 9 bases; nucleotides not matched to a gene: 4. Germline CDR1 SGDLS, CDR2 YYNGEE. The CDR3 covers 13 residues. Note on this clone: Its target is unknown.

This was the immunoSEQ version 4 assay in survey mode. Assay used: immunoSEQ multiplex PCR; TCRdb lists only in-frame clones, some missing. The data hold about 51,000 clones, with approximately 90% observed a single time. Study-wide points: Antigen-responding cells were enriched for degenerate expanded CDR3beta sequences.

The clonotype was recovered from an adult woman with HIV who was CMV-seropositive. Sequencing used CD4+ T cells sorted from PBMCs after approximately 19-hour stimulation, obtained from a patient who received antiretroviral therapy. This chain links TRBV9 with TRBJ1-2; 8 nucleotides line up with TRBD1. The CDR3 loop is CASSVGQGFSYTF. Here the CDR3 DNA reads TGTGCCAGCAGCGTAGGACAGGGGTTCAGCTACACCTTC.